The 31 T cell receptor beta chains presented below share a single source sample, sequenced in a study of tumor-infiltrating lymphocytes in oesophageal squamous cell carcinoma. TCRdb reprocessed the PCR reads via MiXCR and lists one record per CDR3 protein. The sample yields 10,000 to 12,000 distinct CDR3 sequences, approximately 60% seen once. Sequenced sample: esophageal tumor tissue. These receptors were taken from a female donor with esophageal squamous cell carcinoma.

The rearrangement uses TRBV11-2 and TRBJ2-3; D assignment may be TRBD1 or TRBD2 (5 bases each). Germline CDR1 reads SGHAT; CDR2 reads FQNNGV. CDR3 size: 14 residues. V was shortened by 3 bases and J by 3 bases, with 10 bases between the two germline ends. The CDR3 DNA is TGTGCCAGCAGCTTGGGGGTAACGACAGATACGCAGTATTTT. This encodes CASSLGVTTDTQYF.

The chain is built from TRBV12-3 or TRBV12-4 and TRBJ2-5; tentatively, D is TRBD1 or TRBD2 (5 bases each). The closer fit of TRBJ2-1 to the DNA end suggests the J call may be wrong. The CDR3 is 14 amino acids. CDR3 coding DNA: TGTGCCAGCAGTTTGGACGGGGCCTTAGCTGAGCAGTTCTTC. Translation gives CASSLDGALAEQFF.

Many counts were recorded for this clonotype. The chain has TRBV6-1 and TRBJ1-2; 7 positions match TRBD1. V trimming: 6 bases; J trimming: 4 bases; junction bases outside the gene matches: 11. The germline CDR1 and CDR2 sequences are MNHNS and SASEGT. The CDR3 is made up of 15 amino acids. CDR3 protein: CASSLGQTLLYGYTF. DNA for the CDR3: TGTGCCAGCAGCTTGGGACAGACCCTTCTCTATGGCTACACCTTC.

CDR3 DNA sequence: TGTGCCAGCAGTGCAGCGGGAGACACAGATACGCAGTATTTT. This codes for CASSAAGDTDTQYF. The chain has TRBV6-4 and TRBJ2-3; 8 nucleotides align to TRBD2. The CDR3 runs to 14 residues. Germline trimming cut 4 bases from V and 2 bases from J; bases unmatched to any gene: 2. The germline V gene has CDR1 MRHNA and CDR2 SNTAGT.

The chain uses TRBV5-6 and TRBJ2-1; D is ambiguous. Trimming cost V 4 bases and J 4 bases, with 12 bases left between them. Germline V gene data show CDR1 as SGHDT and CDR2 as YYEEEE. This CDR3 region has 14 residues. CDR3 residues: CASSHGPQYNEQFF. CDR3 sequence (DNA): TGTGCCAGCAGCCACGGGCCTCAATACAATGAGCAGTTCTTC.

The rearrangement joins TRBV7-8 to TRBJ2-1; 8 nucleotides match TRBD1. Germline V gives CDR1 SGHVS, CDR2 FQNEAQ. V was pared by 5 bases and J by 7 bases, with 10 bases of the junction left unmatched. The CDR3 totals 15 residues. In DNA, the CDR3 is TGTGCCAGCAGCCTAATACCGGGACAGGCGAATGAGCAGTTCTTC. Its protein is CASSLIPGQANEQFF.

The rearrangement joins TRBV6-1 to TRBJ2-7; weak D call: TRBD1 (7 bases). The last part of the DNA fits TRBJ2-5 better; the J call may be wrong. Germline V lookup: CDR1 MNHNS, CDR2 SASEGT. The CDR3 length is 15 residues. The CDR3 region has the DNA TGTGCCAGCAGGGCCTCGGAGGGGGCATGGGAGACCCAGTACTTC. Protein: CASRASEGAWETQYF.

The CDR3 here is CASSLVPGSNYGYTF. The CDR3 nucleotides read TGTGCCAGCAGCTTAGTGCCCGGTTCTAACTATGGCTACACCTTC. The chain carries TRBV7-8 and TRBJ2-6; D is unresolved. The DNA matches TRBJ1-2 better at its end, which makes the J call doubtful. Germline V CDR1 and CDR2: SGHVS, FQNEAQ. The CDR3 is made up of 15 amino acids.

This clonotype was recorded only once. The V gene is TRBV7-3, the J gene TRBJ2-5; 7 bases are a match to TRBD2. J was trimmed by 11 bases and V by 5 bases; bases with no gene match: 17. The CDR3 covers 15 residues. Germline CDR1 reads SGHTA; CDR2 reads FQGTGA. This chain's CDR3 is CASSPVARGRGEQYF. The CDR3 DNA sequence: TGTGCCAGCAGCCCTGTGGCTAGAGGCCGGGGGGAGCAGTACTTC.

On this clonotype: The CDR3 does not end in the conserved phenylalanine or tryptophan, so this is likely a read error. The limits of the CDR3 on the DNA are not certain, so only TCRdb's listed CDR3 is given. The chain is built from TRBV7-3 and TRBJ2-6; the table's D call, TRBD1, has no DNA check behind it. The CDR3 is 15 amino acids long, termini counted. Germline V gene sequence: CDR1 SGHTA, CDR2 FQGTGA. CDR3 amino acids: CASSPPGGNEQFFGA.

This clonotype has a single count. V is TRBV6-2 or TRBV6-3 and J is TRBJ2-3, with 11 positions matching TRBD2. The DNA end is a closer match to TRBJ2-1, so the J assignment may be wrong. The germline CDR1 and CDR2 sequences are MNHEY and SVGEGT. This CDR3 contains 17 residues. The CDR3 reads CASSYSGLAGGVGEQFF. The CDR3 DNA reads TGTGCCAGCAGTTACTCGGGTCTAGCGGGAGGAGTAGGTGAGCAGTTCTTC.

The V and J genes are TRBV7-2 and TRBJ2-1; 7 nucleotides line up with TRBD1. The DNA end is more similar to TRBJ2-5, so the J call may be wrong. The CDR3 is 16 residues long. Germline values: CDR1 SGHTA, CDR2 FQGNSA. CDR3 DNA: TGTGCCAGCAGCCTGAGTCCAAAACAGGGGCGGGAGACCCAGTACTTC. It specifies CASSLSPKQGRETQYF.

This clonotype was picked up a small number of times. This chain uses TRBV7-2 with TRBJ2-5, with D possibly TRBD2 on 5 matching bases. V was trimmed by 2 bases and J by 4 bases, leaving 11 bases between them. Germline CDR1 SGHTA, CDR2 FQGNSA. CDR3 size: 14 residues. CDR3 in amino acids: CASSLSRGIETQYF. The CDR3 nucleotides read TGTGCCAGCAGCTTATCTCGGGGAATAGAGACCCAGTACTTC. The entire variable domain, with the rest obtained from reference TRBV7-2 and TRBJ2-5, is as follows: GAGVSQSPSNKVTEKGKDVELRCDPISGHTALYWYRQSLGQGLEFLIYFQGNSAPDKSGLPSDRFSAERTGGSVSTLTIQRTQQEDSAVYLCASSLSRGIETQYFGPGTRLLVL.

This chain links TRBV10-1 with TRBJ2-2; 7 bases line up with TRBD2. The CDR3 spans 14 residues. V was clipped by 6 bases and J by 4 bases; unmatched bases: 5. CDR1 WNHNN and CDR2 SYGVQD come from the germline V gene (reference sequence). The CDR3 here is CASSFGGGTGELFF. CDR3 DNA sequence: TGCGCCAGCAGCTTCGGCGGGGGCACCGGGGAGCTGTTTTTT.

By sample share, this clonotype is medium-sized. The genes are TRBV12-3 or TRBV12-4 and TRBJ1-2; no firm D call. The CDR3 is 16 residues long. V was cut by 5 bases and J by 4 bases, with 20 bases left in between. The CDR3, as DNA: TGTGCCAGCAGTCCCCCCCACCCGTCGGGAAGCTATGGCTACACCTTC. It is translated as CASSPPHPSGSYGYTF.

This clonotype was seen a few times. This rearrangement joins TRBV7-6 to TRBJ2-1; TRBD2 aligns across 10 bases. In germline, CDR1 is SGHVS, CDR2 FNYEAQ. The CDR3 runs 14 residues. V lost 5 bases and J lost 6; bases outside the gene matches: 4. The CDR3 sequence is CASSRSSGSNEQFF. The CDR3 DNA sequence: TGTGCCAGCAGCCGATCTAGCGGGAGCAATGAGCAGTTCTTC.

The DNA for the CDR3 is TGTGCCATCAGCTTAGCGGGAGAAAACAATGAGCAGTTCTTC. Translation gives CAISLAGENNEQFF. The J gene is TRBJ2-1, the V gene TRBV10-3; 9 nucleotides align to TRBD2. Germline V CDR1 and CDR2: ENHRY, SYGVKD. The CDR3 totals 14 residues. The ends lost 6 bases at V and 5 bases at J; junction bases unmatched: 5.

This clonotype is labeled as medium-sized. The chain recombines TRBV6-2 or TRBV6-3 with TRBJ2-5, with a weak D call TRBD2 (6 bases). CDR3 length: 15 amino acids. Germline V gene sequence: CDR1 MNHEY, CDR2 SVGEGT. V was trimmed by 3 bases and J by 1 base, leaving 12 bases between them. The CDR3 coding sequence is TGTGCCAGCAGTTATCAGGGCGGGATCCAAGAGACCCAGTACTTC. Encoded protein: CASSYQGGIQETQYF.

This clonotype was counted many times. The chain links TRBV7-6 to TRBJ2-7, with TRBD1 matching over 9 bases. The germline gives CDR1 SGHVS, CDR2 FNYEAQ. Germline trimming cut 5 bases from V and 6 bases from J; bases unmatched to any gene: 5. This CDR3 comprises 13 residues. CDR3 region: CASSQGQGREQYF. DNA of the CDR3: TGTGCCAGCAGCCAAGGACAGGGGCGCGAGCAGTACTTC. The full variable domain, in which reference TRBV7-6 and TRBJ2-7 provide the parts outside the CDR3, is GAGVSQSPRYKVTKRGQDVALRCDPISGHVSLYWYRQALGQGPEFLTYFNYEAQQDKSGLPNDRFSAERPEGSISTLTIQRTEQRDSAMYRCASSQGQGREQYFGPGTRLTVT.

This clonotype came up a few times. The J gene is TRBJ2-1, the V gene TRBV27; 8 bases map to TRBD1. Germline CDR1 reads MNHEY; CDR2 reads SMNVEV (reference sequence). The CDR3 runs 14 residues. V lost 2 bases, J lost 8 bases, and 5 bases stayed unmatched. In nucleotides, the CDR3 is TGTGCCAGCAGTTTAGGACAGGGTCTCGATGAGCAGTTCTTC. This translates into CASSLGQGLDEQFF.

The rearrangement uses TRBV24-1 and TRBJ2-3, with D maybe TRBD2 (6 bases). The CDR3 loop spans 14 amino acids. V lost 6 bases and J lost 3, with 12 bases in between. Looked up from germline, CDR1 is KGHDR and CDR2 is SFDVKD. DNA for the CDR3: TGTGCCACCAGTTCAATCGGGAGAACAGATACGCAGTATTTT. Translated, it gives CATSSIGRTDTQYF.

This rearrangement joins TRBV9 to TRBJ2-3, with a possible D match to TRBD2 (6 bases). The CDR3 totals 13 residues. V was clipped by 2 bases and J by 4 bases, with 8 bases between them. The germline V gene encodes CDR1 SGDLS and CDR2 YYNGEE. The CDR3 here is CASSVSSADTQYF. The CDR3 coding sequence is TGTGCCAGCAGCGTTTCTAGCGCAGATACGCAGTATTTT.

The V and J genes are TRBV7-2 and TRBJ2-3; 15 nucleotides agree with TRBD2. The DNA end is more similar to TRBJ2-7, so the J call may be wrong. Germline V CDR1 and CDR2: SGHTA, FQGNSA. The CDR3 runs to 13 residues. The DNA of the CDR3 is TGTGCCAGCAGCTTGGGACTAGCGGGAGGGCAGTACTTC. Translating it yields CASSLGLAGGQYF.

This clonotype was recorded a few times. This rearrangement joins TRBV7-6 to TRBJ2-1; 8 bases line up with TRBD2. The J call could be wrong; TRBJ2-5 is a better fit for the DNA end. The CDR3 is 16 amino acids. Looked up from germline, CDR1 is SGHVS and CDR2 is FNYEAQ. CDR3 DNA sequence: TGTGCCAGCAGCCTCTTAGCGGGGCGCTCCCAAGAGACCCAGTACTTC. Protein: CASSLLAGRSQETQYF.

About this clonotype itself: The germline gene is not matched at one end of the junction; a read error may be the cause. V gene TRBV7-2 combines with J gene TRBJ1-4; TRBD1 matches at 7 bases. This CDR3 is built from 17 residues. Germline values: CDR1 SGHTA, CDR2 FQGNSA. The chain's CDR3 is CASKKGAAVGTNKKLFF. The CDR3 DNA reads TGTGCCAGCAAAAAGGGGGCGGCGGTTGGAACTAATAAAAAACTGTTTTTT. Complete variable domain (other parts from reference TRBV7-2 and TRBJ1-4): GAGVSQSPSNKVTEKGKDVELRCDPISGHTALYWYRQSLGQGLEFLIYFQGNSAPDKSGLPSDRFSAERTGGSVSTLTIQRTQQEDSAVYLCASKKGAAVGTNKKLFFGSGTQLSVL.

This clonotype is large by share. This chain links TRBV12-3 or TRBV12-4 with TRBJ2-5, with D uncertain. CDR3 size: 14 residues. V was clipped by 3 bases and J by 1 base, with 9 bases between them. Here the CDR3 DNA reads TGTGCCAGCAGTTTGCCAGAGACCCAAGAGACCCAGTACTTC. This translates into CASSLPETQETQYF.

J is TRBJ2-3 and V is TRBV6-2 or TRBV6-3; no firm D call. V lost 4 bases to trimming and J lost 2 bases, with 7 bases between them. The CDR3 covers 13 residues. Germline CDR1 is MNHEY and CDR2 is SVGEGT. For the CDR3, the DNA is TGTGCCAGCAGTTTACAGAACACAGATACGCAGTATTTT. Amino acid sequence: CASSLQNTDTQYF.

As concerns this clonotype: A much larger clone differs from this one at a single base, so this may be a read error. The chain links TRBV7-6 to TRBJ2-4; D could derive from TRBD1 or TRBD2 (6 bases each). The J call is doubtful: the DNA matches TRBJ2-1 better. This CDR3 region has 16 residues. Germline V lookup: CDR1 SGHVS, CDR2 FNYEAQ. CDR3 in DNA: TGTGCCAGCAGCTTAGGAACAGGGACTTTTGCCTACGAGCAGTTCTTC. This translates into CASSLGTGTFAYEQFF.

As regards this clonotype: The junction departs from the called germline gene at one end, perhaps through a read error. The CDR3 sequence: CASSLGALNSPLHF. CDR3 DNA sequence: TGTGCCAGCAGCTTAGGGGCGCTGAATTCACCCCTCCACTTC. The chain links TRBV7-2 to TRBJ2-7; D remains ambiguous. The germline V gene encodes CDR1 SGHTA and CDR2 FQGNSA. The CDR3 is made up of 14 amino acids.

The chain couples TRBV5-1 to TRBJ2-5; no reliable D call. CDR3 length equals 16 residues. The germline CDR1 and CDR2 sequences are SGHRS and YFSETQ. V was shortened by 2 bases and J by 2 bases, with 16 bases between the two germline ends. The CDR3 DNA reads TGCGCCAGCAGCTTAAGTGGCAAGCTAGGGCAAGAGACCCAGTACTTC. Protein sequence: CASSLSGKLGQETQYF. Full variable domain (missing parts from reference TRBV5-1 and TRBJ2-5): KAGVTQTPRYLIKTRGQQVTLSCSPISGHRSVSWYQQTPGQGLQFLFEYFSETQRNKGNFPGRFSGRQFSNSRSEMNVSTLELGDSALYLCASSLSGKLGQETQYFGPGTRLLVL.

V gene TRBV7-3 combines with J gene TRBJ2-7; TRBD2 agrees at 10 bases. The J call may not be correct, given that the DNA end is closer to TRBJ2-1. The germline gives CDR1 SGHTA, CDR2 FQGTGA. This CDR3 is built from 15 residues. The CDR3 nucleotides are TGTGCCAGCAGCTTAGGATCTAGCGGGGGCAATGAGCAGTTCTTC. Translating it yields CASSLGSSGGNEQFF.